The clone carrying this T cell receptor (beta chain) has a count of ten or more. The antigen is unknown. The data were taken from a study of CD8 T cells in ankylosing spondylitis. Findings and limits, study-wide: Roughly eight highly homologous variants made up a TCR beta motif that seemed to typify ankylosing spondylitis blood. In peripheral blood, disease-linked CD8+ clones occurred at relatively low frequencies. Reported data indicate significant enrichment of disease-linked clones within matched ankylosing spondylitis synovial fluid.

MiXCR, applied by TCRdb to the 5' RACE reads, yields one record per CDR3 protein. The sample includes under 300,000 distinct CDR3 sequences, about 11% of them seen just once. Trimming shortened V by 1 base and J by 2 bases, and 16 bases separated the two germline ends. The CDR3 consists of 17 residues. Looked up from germline, CDR1 is MGHRA and CDR2 is YSYEKL. The TCR originated in a male donor with ankylosing spondylitis or in good health (not recorded which). The genes are TRBV4-1 and TRBJ2-3; perhaps TRBD2 as D (7 bases). Material: blood, either unsorted or a sorted T cell fraction (not recorded which). CDR3 nucleotides: TGCGCCAGCAGCCAAGGAATGGAGGGGGGGACCACAGATACGCAGTATTTT. It translates to CASSQGMEGGTTDTQYF.